Below are 9 T cell receptor beta chains sequenced from a single sample in a study of T cell changes during pregnancy in multiple sclerosis. Sequencing used immunoSEQ multiplex PCR; TCRdb keeps in-frame clones, though not all of them. The data contain just over 65,000 clones, roughly 89% of them singletons. The sequences come from peripheral blood, collected in the second trimester of pregnancy. The receptors come from a female donor with multiple sclerosis, enrolled in a pregnancy study.

The V call is TRBV5-5, the J call TRBJ2-5, with a tentative D call TRBD1 (6 bases). CDR1 and CDR2 from the germline V gene are SGHKS and YYEKEE (reference sequence). The CDR3 has 15 residues. Trimming took off 4 bases at V and 3 bases at J, with 16 bases between the two ends. CDR3 sequence reads: CASSRTGSAKETQYF. The DNA of the CDR3 is TGTGCCAGCAGCCGTACAGGGTCGGCTAAAGAGACCCAGTACTTC.

V and J are TRBV7-8 and TRBJ1-5; unclear D gene. Germline loops: CDR1 SGHVS, CDR2 FQNEAQ. V shed 4 bases and J shed 0 bases, with 7 bases lying between them. CDR3 size: 14 residues. For the CDR3, the DNA is TGTGCCAGCAGCTATGTCAATAGCAATCAGCCCCAGCATTTT. Protein product: CASSYVNSNQPQHF.

The chain carries TRBV19 and TRBJ2-2; 7 bases are shared with TRBD2. The CDR3 loop spans 14 amino acids. CDR1 LNHDA and CDR2 SQIVND come from the germline V gene (reference sequence). Unmatched junction bases numbered 9, after V lost 10 bases and J lost 4 bases. CDR3 in amino acids: CAMAPTGGTGELFF. Here the CDR3 DNA reads TGTGCCATGGCCCCGACGGGGGGCACCGGGGAGCTGTTTTTT. The variable domain in full, with the rest retrieved from reference TRBV19 and TRBJ2-2, is DGGITQSPKYLFRKEGQNVTLSCEQNLNHDAMYWYRQDPGQGLRLIYYSQIVNDFQKGDIAEGYSVSREKKESFPLTVTSAQKNPTAFYLCAMAPTGGTGELFFGEGSRLTVL.

The chain recombines TRBV27 with TRBJ2-3, with 8 bases lining up with TRBD2. The ends lost 6 bases at V and 0 bases at J; junction bases unmatched: 2. Germline V CDR1 and CDR2: MNHEY, SMNVEV (reference sequence). CDR3 size: 14 residues. CDR3 in amino acids: CASRKRGSTDTQYF. CDR3 nucleotide sequence: TGTGCCAGCAGGAAGCGGGGGAGCACAGATACGCAGTATTTT.

The chain employs TRBV7-3 and TRBJ1-1; no definite D call. CDR1 and CDR2 (germline): SGHTA, FQGTGA. V was shortened by 5 bases and J by 1 base, with 8 bases between the two germline ends. CDR3 length: 13 residues. The CDR3 nucleotides are TGTGCCAGCAGCACAACGTCGAACACTGAAGCTTTCTTT. The encoded protein is CASSTTSNTEAFF.

The chain couples TRBV4-3 to TRBJ2-3; D gene ambiguous. The CDR3 loop spans 16 amino acids. Trimming cost V 0 bases and J 2 bases, with 12 bases left between them. Germline CDR1 LGHNA, CDR2 YSLEER. The CDR3 reads CASSQEGWVLTDTQYF. CDR3 nucleotide sequence: TGCGCCAGCAGCCAAGAGGGCTGGGTTCTCACAGATACGCAGTATTTT.

The chain couples TRBV10-3 to TRBJ2-7; 7 nucleotides match TRBD2. The V gene's germline CDR1 is ENHRY and CDR2 SYGVKD. The CDR3 sequence is 11 residues long. Trimming took 8 bases from V and 2 from J; bases not matched to a gene: 0. The CDR3 DNA reads TGTGCCATCGGGGGGGCCTACGAGCAGTACTTC. Encoded protein: CAIGGAYEQYF.

The chain has TRBV7-2 and TRBJ2-2; 7 nucleotides agree with TRBD1. V gave up 5 bases and J gave up 5 bases; unmatched junction bases: 5. The CDR3 totals 14 residues. Germline-derived CDR1 and CDR2 are SGHTA and FQGNSA. The CDR3 DNA sequence: TGTGCCAGCAGCCCGGGGACAGCTACCGGGGAGCTGTTTTTT. It specifies CASSPGTATGELFF.

The DNA of the CDR3 is TGTGCCAGCAGCGTAAGGCTAGCGGAGACAGATACGCAGTATTTT. Encoded protein: CASSVRLAETDTQYF. This chain joins TRBV9 and TRBJ2-3, with TRBD2 matching 7 bases. With 1 base clipped from V and 3 bases from J, the junction kept 5 bases outside the gene matches. The CDR3 runs 15 residues. Germline loops: CDR1 SGDLS, CDR2 YYNGEE.